Each of the 27 T cell receptor beta chains below was sequenced from the same sample in a study of blood T cells in healthy people across ages. A J-beta primer mix and a sample-barcoded 5' primer were used in a second PCR of roughly 6 to 12 cycles. TCRdb re-called the 5' RACE reads with MiXCR, one entry per CDR3 protein. This sample yields approximately 800,000 distinct CDR3 sequences, of which roughly 25% are seen a single time; around 2.9% belongs to the top ten. These sequences were also reported in another study, on T cells of mothers and their children.

Source material: blood. Source of these receptors: a boy between 10 and 17 years old in good health.

V is TRBV3-1 and J is TRBJ1-1; D is unresolved. Germline CDR1 LGHDT, CDR2 YNNKEL (reference sequence). V gave up 4 bases and J gave up 6 bases, with 15 bases separating them. There are 14 residues in the CDR3. CDR3: CASSRTKGISEAFF. In DNA form, the CDR3 reads TGTGCCAGCAGCCGTACGAAGGGAATCTCTGAAGCTTTCTTT.

This clonotype was detected ten times or more. J is TRBJ2-5 and V is TRBV7-8; possibly TRBD1 for D (5 bases). The DNA end favors TRBJ2-7, so the J call may be wrong. This CDR3 has 14 amino acids. Germline assignment: CDR1 SGHVS and CDR2 FQNEAQ. As DNA, the CDR3 is TGTGCCAGCAGCTTAGACCCAGGGCCTTACGAGCAGTACTTC. It codes for CASSLDPGPYEQYF.

The chain has TRBV27 and TRBJ1-2, with D possibly being TRBD1 (6 bases). The CDR3 length is 14 residues. V was trimmed by 0 bases and J by 4 bases, leaving 9 bases between them. The V gene's germline CDR1 is MNHEY and CDR2 SMNVEV (reference sequence). The CDR3 DNA is TGTGCCAGCAGTTTATCGGGGGCCTTCTATGGCTACACCTTC. Protein sequence: CASSLSGAFYGYTF.

This sequence joins TRBV7-2 and TRBJ2-5; 7 nucleotides match TRBD1. V lost 5 bases and J lost 5; bases outside the gene matches: 17. CDR1 and CDR2 from the germline V gene are SGHTA and FQGNSA. The CDR3 loop spans 17 amino acids. CDR3 in DNA: TGTGCCAGCAGCCTAAAGTACAGGGGTTCACCTGGGGAGACCCAGTACTTC. Protein product: CASSLKYRGSPGETQYF. The full variable domain, completed using reference TRBV7-2 and TRBJ2-5, is GAGVSQSPSNKVTEKGKDVELRCDPISGHTALYWYRQSLGQGLEFLIYFQGNSAPDKSGLPSDRFSAERTGGSVSTLTIQRTQQEDSAVYLCASSLKYRGSPGETQYFGPGTRLLVL.

This clonotype was counted a few times. The chain has TRBV13 and TRBJ1-1; 7 bases fit TRBD1. J gave up 5 bases and V 1 base, and 7 bases lay outside the gene matches. Germline assignment: CDR1 PRHDT and CDR2 FYEKMQ (reference sequence). The CDR3 spans 15 residues. CDR3 coding DNA: TGTGCCAGCAGCTTAGTCCCAGGGGGTGAGACTGAAGCTTTCTTT. Amino acid sequence: CASSLVPGGETEAFF.

The chain has TRBV6-1 and TRBJ1-1, with no clear D. The CDR3 contains 13 residues. Trimming cost V 4 bases and J 3 bases, with 9 bases left between them. CDR1 and CDR2 (germline): MNHNS, SASEGT. The CDR3 bases are TGTGCCAGCAGTGGAAGAGAGGACACTGAAGCTTTCTTT. Translation: CASSGREDTEAFF.

This clonotype was recorded a few times. The chain employs TRBV20-1 and TRBJ2-5, with 11 nucleotides matching TRBD2. Trimming cost V 3 bases and J 5 bases; bases outside gene matches: 8. Germline V gene sequence: CDR1 DFQATT, CDR2 SNEGSKA (reference sequence). The CDR3 covers 15 residues. CDR3 sequence: CSASVSGGAYETQYF. For the CDR3, the DNA is TGCAGTGCTAGCGTTAGCGGGGGGGCCTATGAGACCCAGTACTTC.

This chain uses TRBV3-1 with TRBJ1-5; TRBD1 is a possible D gene (6 bases). The V gene's germline CDR1 is LGHDT and CDR2 YNNKEL (reference sequence). The V and J ends lost 1 base and 5 bases respectively, with 12 bases between them. The CDR3 consists of 15 residues. The CDR3 loop is CASSQGAGDYQPQHF. The CDR3 nucleotides read TGTGCCAGCAGCCAAGGGGCAGGGGATTATCAGCCCCAGCATTTT. The variable domain in full, with the rest retrieved from reference TRBV3-1 and TRBJ1-5, is DTAVSQTPKYLVTQMGNDKSIKCEQNLGHDTMYWYKQDSKKFLKIMFSYNNKELIINETVPNRFSPKSPDKAHLNLHINSLELGDSAVYFCASSQGAGDYQPQHFGDGTRLSIL.

V is TRBV7-9 and J is TRBJ2-1; 7 bases match TRBD1. V lost 6 bases to trimming and J lost 2 bases; unmatched junction nucleotides: 10. Germline V gives CDR1 SEHNR, CDR2 FQNEAQ (reference sequence). The CDR3 covers 16 residues. The CDR3 DNA sequence: TGTGCCAGCAGTCGACCGGGACAGCCTGCCTACAATGAGCAGTTCTTC. This sequence encodes CASSRPGQPAYNEQFF.

Comment on this clonotype: Relative to the germline gene, one junction end is altered; a read error may explain this. The V call is TRBV15, the J call TRBJ2-6; D possibly corresponds to TRBD1 (5 bases). The CDR3 is 16 residues long. Germline CDR1 is LNHNV and CDR2 is YYDKDF (reference sequence). CDR3 sequence reads: CATQGVLGSGANALTF. DNA of the CDR3: TGTGCCACCCAAGGGGTCCTGGGTTCTGGGGCCAACGCCCTGACTTTC.

This clonotype was observed many times. The V gene is TRBV9, the J gene TRBJ2-2, with D hard to call. Trimming took off 0 bases at V and 1 base at J, with 4 bases between the two ends. Germline lookup yields CDR1 SGDLS and CDR2 YYNGEE. The CDR3 is 14 amino acids. This CDR3 reads CASSVAGNTGELFF. CDR3 bases: TGTGCCAGCAGCGTAGCAGGGAACACCGGGGAGCTGTTTTTT.

In the case of this clonotype: This likely came from a read error, as a far larger clone is one base away. The V gene is TRBV5-1, the J gene TRBJ2-5; no clear D gene. Looked up from germline, CDR1 is SGHRS and CDR2 is YFSETQ. This CDR3 region has 11 residues. Trimming shortened V by 3 bases and J by 3 bases, and 3 bases separated the two germline ends. In nucleotides, the CDR3 is TGCGCCAGCAGCTGGAAAGAGACCCAGTACTTC. Amino acid sequence: CASSWKETQYF. Full variable domain (remainder filled in from reference TRBV5-1 and TRBJ2-5): KAGVTQTPRYLIKTRGQQVTLSCSPISGHRSVSWYQQTPGQGLQFLFEYFSETQRNKGNFPGRFSGRQFSNSRSEMNVSTLELGDSALYLCASSWKETQYFGPGTRLLVL.

The chain joins TRBV6-5 to TRBJ2-5, with 10 positions matching TRBD2. Unmatched junction bases numbered 9, after V lost 0 bases and J lost 5 bases. The CDR3 loop spans 17 amino acids. Germline assignment: CDR1 MNHEY and CDR2 SVGAGI. The CDR3 spells CASSYSPSGGAGETQYF. CDR3 in DNA: TGTGCCAGCAGTTACTCGCCAAGCGGGGGGGCCGGGGAGACCCAGTACTTC.

This clonotype was seen more than once but under ten times. The chain employs TRBV28 and TRBJ1-5; 10 bases align to TRBD1. Germline lookup yields CDR1 MDHEN and CDR2 SYDVKM. This CDR3 is built from 17 residues. V lost 6 bases, J lost 7 bases, and 15 bases stayed unmatched. This CDR3 reads CASRSRDRGSPGQPQHF. DNA of the CDR3: TGTGCCAGCAGAAGCCGGGACAGGGGTTCCCCAGGACAGCCCCAGCATTTT.

In regard to this clonotype: This is likely a read error, given that the CDR3 carries no conserved phenylalanine or tryptophan at its end. The chain has TRBV2 and TRBJ1-2; 7 bases are a match to TRBD1. Germline CDR1 is SNHLY and CDR2 is FYNNEI. V shed 8 bases and J 8 bases; nucleotides not matched to a gene: 8. The CDR3 runs to 12 residues. As DNA, the CDR3 is TGTGCCAGCGAGGGACAGTTCTCCGGCTACACCCTC. Its translation is CASEGQFSGYTL.

This clonotype was found a few times. The DNA of the CDR3 is TGCGCCAGCAGCTTCCCAGGCCCGGGAAACACCATATATTTT. The encoded protein is CASSFPGPGNTIYF. The genes are TRBV5-1 and TRBJ1-3; D is undetermined. Between the trimmed V and J ends, which lost 2 bases and 4 bases, there was a span of 10 bases. The CDR3 has 14 residues. CDR1 is SGHRS and CDR2 is YFSETQ in the germline V gene. Full variable domain (remainder filled in from reference TRBV5-1 and TRBJ1-3): KAGVTQTPRYLIKTRGQQVTLSCSPISGHRSVSWYQQTPGQGLQFLFEYFSETQRNKGNFPGRFSGRQFSNSRSEMNVSTLELGDSALYLCASSFPGPGNTIYFGEGSWLTVV.

Only a few counts were recorded for this clonotype. The chain carries TRBV29-1 and TRBJ2-5, with 7 bases that match TRBD2. Unmatched junction bases numbered 6, after V lost 0 bases and J lost 5 bases. The V gene's germline CDR1 is SQVTM and CDR2 ANQGSEA. The CDR3 is 14 residues long. CDR3 coding DNA: TGCAGCGTTGAAGATGGGATTAGCGGGGAGACCCAGTACTTC. Amino acid sequence: CSVEDGISGETQYF.

This clonotype was seen only a few times. The chain carries TRBV6-2 or TRBV6-3 and TRBJ1-1, with 9 bases identical to TRBD1. In germline, CDR1 is MNHEY, CDR2 SVGEGT. V shed 5 bases, J shed 5 bases, and the junction held 9 bases outside the gene matches. CDR3 size: 15 residues. The CDR3 loop is CASSPRQGEGTEAFF. The CDR3 DNA is TGTGCCAGCAGTCCCCGACAGGGGGAAGGAACTGAAGCTTTCTTT.

The CDR3 bases are TGTGCCAGCAGCTTTGAGGGATCCTACACTGAAGCTTTCTTT. Amino acids: CASSFEGSYTEAFF. The chain uses TRBV7-8 and TRBJ1-1; D remains ambiguous. Trimming cost V 3 bases and J 3 bases, with 11 bases left between them. The CDR3 length is 14 residues. Germline V gives CDR1 SGHVS, CDR2 FQNEAQ.

This chain joins TRBV4-1 and TRBJ1-1, with D unclear. The CDR3 length is 15 residues. Germline lookup yields CDR1 MGHRA and CDR2 YSYEKL. The V and J ends lost 0 bases and 7 bases respectively, with 15 bases between them. The CDR3 DNA reads as TGCGCCAGCAGCCAAGAAAAAAAGGGTGATGTTGAAGCTTTCTTT. It translates to CASSQEKKGDVEAFF.

This clonotype turned up a few times. The V call is TRBV9, the J call TRBJ2-7, with a tentative D call TRBD1 (6 bases). Trimming stripped 3 bases from V and 1 base from J, with 11 bases between. The germline V gene has CDR1 SGDLS and CDR2 YYNGEE. The CDR3 runs to 14 residues. As DNA, the CDR3 is TGTGCCAGCAGCGGTACAGGGCGATCCTACGAGCAGTACTTC. Translation gives CASSGTGRSYEQYF. The entire variable domain, with the rest obtained from reference TRBV9 and TRBJ2-7, is as follows: DSGVTQTPKHLITATGQRVTLRCSPRSGDLSVYWYQQSLDQGLQFLIQYYNGEERAKGNILERFSAQQFPDLHSELNLSSLELGDSALYFCASSGTGRSYEQYFGPGTRLTVT.

A few counts support this clonotype. The chain recombines TRBV12-3 or TRBV12-4 with TRBJ1-2; unclear D gene. Trimming took 6 bases from V and 8 from J, leaving 13 bases between them. The CDR3 is 12 residues long. The CDR3 region has the DNA TGTGCCAGCAGCCCACTAAGGAGGGGCTACACCTTC. Amino acids: CASSPLRRGYTF.

This clonotype was seen repeatedly, ten times or more. The J gene is TRBJ2-7, the V gene TRBV6-5; no firm D call. Germline V gene data show CDR1 as MNHEY and CDR2 as SVGAGI. V dropped 2 bases and J dropped 0 bases, with 5 bases sitting between them. The CDR3 totals 13 residues. The CDR3 DNA follows: TGTGCCAGCAGTTACAGGGTCTCCTACGAGCAGTACTTC. Translated, it gives CASSYRVSYEQYF.

V is TRBV20-1 and J is TRBJ2-7; possible D gene TRBD1, 5 bases. Trimming removed 0 bases from V and 3 bases from J, with 21 bases in between. Germline lookup yields CDR1 DFQATT and CDR2 SNEGSKA (reference sequence). The CDR3 runs 17 residues. DNA of the CDR3: TGCAGTGCTAGAGACGCCAAGAATTTTGGCAGGGTCTACGAGCAGTACTTC. Protein: CSARDAKNFGRVYEQYF.

This sequence joins TRBV4-2 and TRBJ2-1; 8 positions agree with TRBD2. Germline V gene data show CDR1 as LGHNA and CDR2 as YNFKEQ. This CDR3 has 16 residues. V trimming: 4 bases; J trimming: 1 base; junction bases outside the gene matches: 6. CDR3 region: CASSPQGLVSYNEQFF. For the CDR3, the DNA is TGTGCCAGCAGCCCACAGGGACTAGTGTCCTACAATGAGCAGTTCTTC.

The chain recombines TRBV7-6 with TRBJ2-3; 10 nucleotides line up with TRBD2. The V and J ends lost 6 bases and 6 bases, in that order; junction bases with no gene match: 9. The CDR3 consists of 15 residues. The germline CDR1 and CDR2 sequences are SGHVS and FNYEAQ. CDR3 bases: TGTGCCAGCAGACCCCTAGCGGGGGCCGGGGATACGCAGTATTTT. It yields the protein CASRPLAGAGDTQYF. The entire variable domain, with the rest obtained from reference TRBV7-6 and TRBJ2-3, is as follows: GAGVSQSPRYKVTKRGQDVALRCDPISGHVSLYWYRQALGQGPEFLTYFNYEAQQDKSGLPNDRFSAERPEGSISTLTIQRTEQRDSAMYRCASRPLAGAGDTQYFGPGTRLTVL.

The chain has TRBV5-1 and TRBJ2-6; a weak D match, TRBD2 (6 bases). This CDR3 has 16 residues. V was shortened by 9 bases and J by 2 bases, with 18 bases between the two germline ends. Germline lookup yields CDR1 SGHRS and CDR2 YFSETQ. CDR3 residues: CAIETSPLPGANVLTF. For the CDR3, the DNA is TGCGCCATCGAGACTAGTCCCCTCCCTGGGGCCAACGTCCTGACTTTC. Full variable domain (rest looked up from reference TRBV5-1 and TRBJ2-6): KAGVTQTPRYLIKTRGQQVTLSCSPISGHRSVSWYQQTPGQGLQFLFEYFSETQRNKGNFPGRFSGRQFSNSRSEMNVSTLELGDSALYLCAIETSPLPGANVLTFGAGSRLTVL.